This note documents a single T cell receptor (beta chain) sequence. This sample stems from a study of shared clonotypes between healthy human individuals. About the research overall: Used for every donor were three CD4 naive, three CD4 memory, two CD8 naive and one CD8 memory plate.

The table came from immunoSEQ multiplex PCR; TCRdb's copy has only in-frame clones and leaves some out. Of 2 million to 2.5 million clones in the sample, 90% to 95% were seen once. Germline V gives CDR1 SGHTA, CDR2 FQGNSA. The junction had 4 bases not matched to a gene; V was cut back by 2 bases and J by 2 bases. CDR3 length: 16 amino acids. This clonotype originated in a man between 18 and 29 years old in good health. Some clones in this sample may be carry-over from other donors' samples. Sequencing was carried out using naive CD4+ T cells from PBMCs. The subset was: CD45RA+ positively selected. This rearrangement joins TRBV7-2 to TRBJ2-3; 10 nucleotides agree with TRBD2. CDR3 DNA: TGTGCCAGCAGCTTATCACTAGCGGGGATCACAGATACGCAGTATTTT. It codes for CASSLSLAGITDTQYF.